This T cell receptor (beta chain) was found in a study of cytomegalovirus exposure and HLA in healthy donors. Notes on the study in general: Cytomegalovirus association was listed for 164 TCR beta chains.

The CDR3 totals 16 residues. V shed 5 bases and J 0 bases; nucleotides not matched to a gene: 8. The V gene's germline CDR1 is LGHNA and CDR2 YNFKEQ. In the PCR, 60 Vbeta and 13 Jbeta primers were used. The assay was immunoSEQ multiplex PCR, and TCRdb's table has in-frame clones only and misses some. The table records roughly 230,000 clones, 92% of them present only once. Details on this clone: The target antigen is unknown.

The TCR was taken from a girl under 10 years old in good health and CMV-seronegative. The rearrangement links TRBV4-2 to TRBJ2-5, with 8 bases identical to TRBD2. Sequenced sample: PBMCs. The CDR3 DNA reads as TGTGCCAGCAGCATCCTCGCGGGGGGAAACCAAGAGACCCAGTACTTC. It codes for CASSILAGGNQETQYF.